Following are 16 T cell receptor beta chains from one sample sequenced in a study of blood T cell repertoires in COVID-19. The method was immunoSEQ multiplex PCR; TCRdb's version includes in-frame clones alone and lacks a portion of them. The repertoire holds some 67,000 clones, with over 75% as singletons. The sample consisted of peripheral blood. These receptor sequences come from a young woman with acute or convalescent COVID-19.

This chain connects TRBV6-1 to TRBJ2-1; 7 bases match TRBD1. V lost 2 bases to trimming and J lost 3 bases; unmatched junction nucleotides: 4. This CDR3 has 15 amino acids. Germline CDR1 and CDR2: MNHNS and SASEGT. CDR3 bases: TGTGCCAGCAGTGAATCCACAGGGGTCTACAATGAGCAGTTCTTC. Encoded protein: CASSESTGVYNEQFF.

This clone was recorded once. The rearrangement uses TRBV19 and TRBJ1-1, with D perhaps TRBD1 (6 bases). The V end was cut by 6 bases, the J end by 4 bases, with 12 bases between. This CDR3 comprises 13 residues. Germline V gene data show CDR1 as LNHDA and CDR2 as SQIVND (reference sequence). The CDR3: CASRADRGTEAFF. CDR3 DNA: TGTGCCAGTAGAGCGGACAGAGGCACTGAAGCTTTCTTT.

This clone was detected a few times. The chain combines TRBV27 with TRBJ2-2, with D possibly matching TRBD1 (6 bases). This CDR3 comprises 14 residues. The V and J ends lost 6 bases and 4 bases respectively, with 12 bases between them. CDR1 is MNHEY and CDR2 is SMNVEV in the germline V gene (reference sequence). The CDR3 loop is CASRLQGGTGELFF. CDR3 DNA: TGTGCCAGCAGGCTACAGGGCGGCACCGGGGAGCTGTTTTTT.

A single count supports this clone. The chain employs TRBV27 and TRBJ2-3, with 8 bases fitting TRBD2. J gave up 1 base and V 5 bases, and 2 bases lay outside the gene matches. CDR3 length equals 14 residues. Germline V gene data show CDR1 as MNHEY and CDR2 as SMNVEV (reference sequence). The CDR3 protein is CASSIGGGTDTQYF. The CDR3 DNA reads TGTGCCAGCAGTATCGGGGGGGGCACAGATACGCAGTATTTT.

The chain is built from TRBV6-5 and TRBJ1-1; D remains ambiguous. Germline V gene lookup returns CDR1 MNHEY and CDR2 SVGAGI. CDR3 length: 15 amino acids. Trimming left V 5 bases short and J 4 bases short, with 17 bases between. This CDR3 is CASSPMGKEGTEAFF. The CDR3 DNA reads TGTGCCAGCAGTCCTATGGGGAAGGAGGGCACTGAAGCTTTCTTT.

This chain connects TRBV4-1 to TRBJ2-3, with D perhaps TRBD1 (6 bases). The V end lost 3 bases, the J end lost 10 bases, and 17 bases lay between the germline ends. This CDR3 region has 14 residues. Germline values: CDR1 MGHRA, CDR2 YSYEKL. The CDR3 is CASSHPNRVGAQYF. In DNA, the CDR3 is TGCGCCAGCAGCCATCCCAACAGGGTCGGGGCGCAGTATTTT.

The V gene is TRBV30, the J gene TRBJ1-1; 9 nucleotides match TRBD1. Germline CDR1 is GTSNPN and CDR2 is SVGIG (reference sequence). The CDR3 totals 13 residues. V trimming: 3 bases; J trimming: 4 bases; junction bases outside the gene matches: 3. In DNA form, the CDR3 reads TGTGCCTGGAGAGGGACAGGGATCACTGAAGCTTTCTTT. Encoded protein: CAWRGTGITEAFF.

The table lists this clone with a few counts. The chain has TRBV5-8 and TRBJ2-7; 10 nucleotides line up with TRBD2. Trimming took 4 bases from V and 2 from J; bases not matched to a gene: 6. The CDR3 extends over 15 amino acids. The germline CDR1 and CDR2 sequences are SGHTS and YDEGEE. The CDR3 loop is CASSPWTSGTYEQYF. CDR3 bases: TGTGCCAGCAGCCCCTGGACTAGCGGTACCTACGAGCAGTACTTC.

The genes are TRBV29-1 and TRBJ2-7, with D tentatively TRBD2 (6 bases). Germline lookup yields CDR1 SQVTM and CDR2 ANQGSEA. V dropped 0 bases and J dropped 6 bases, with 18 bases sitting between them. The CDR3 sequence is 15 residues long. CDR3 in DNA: TGCAGCGTTGAAGAACGGGGAATGGAGGGCATCGAGCAGTACTTC. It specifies CSVEERGMEGIEQYF.

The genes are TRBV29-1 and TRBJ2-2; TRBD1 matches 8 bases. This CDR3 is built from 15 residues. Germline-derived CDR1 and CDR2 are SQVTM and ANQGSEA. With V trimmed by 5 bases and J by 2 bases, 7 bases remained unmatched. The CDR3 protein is CSVFGQGLNTGELFF. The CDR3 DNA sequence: TGCAGCGTTTTTGGACAGGGCCTTAACACCGGGGAGCTGTTTTTT.

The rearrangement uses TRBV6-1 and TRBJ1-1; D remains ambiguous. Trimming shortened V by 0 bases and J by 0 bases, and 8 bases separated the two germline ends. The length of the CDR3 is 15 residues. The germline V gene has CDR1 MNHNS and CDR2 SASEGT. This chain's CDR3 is CASSEAHTLNTEAFF. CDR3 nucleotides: TGTGCCAGCAGTGAAGCTCACACCTTGAACACTGAAGCTTTCTTT.

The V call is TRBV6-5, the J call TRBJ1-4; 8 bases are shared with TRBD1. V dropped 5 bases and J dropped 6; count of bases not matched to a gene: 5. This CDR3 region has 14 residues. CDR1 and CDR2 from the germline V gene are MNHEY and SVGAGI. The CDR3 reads CASSLSGGDEKLFF. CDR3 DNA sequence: TGTGCCAGCAGTCTATCAGGGGGCGATGAAAAACTGTTTTTT.

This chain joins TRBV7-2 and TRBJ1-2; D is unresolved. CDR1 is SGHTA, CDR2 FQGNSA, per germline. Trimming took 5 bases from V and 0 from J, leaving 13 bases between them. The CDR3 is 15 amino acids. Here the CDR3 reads CASSAYFGANYGYTF. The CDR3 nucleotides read TGTGCCAGCAGCGCTTACTTTGGAGCTAACTATGGCTACACCTTC. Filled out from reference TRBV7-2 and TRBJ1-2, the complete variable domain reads GAGVSQSPSNKVTEKGKDVELRCDPISGHTALYWYRQSLGQGLEFLIYFQGNSAPDKSGLPSDRFSAERTGGSVSTLTIQRTQQEDSAVYLCASSAYFGANYGYTFGSGTRLTVV.

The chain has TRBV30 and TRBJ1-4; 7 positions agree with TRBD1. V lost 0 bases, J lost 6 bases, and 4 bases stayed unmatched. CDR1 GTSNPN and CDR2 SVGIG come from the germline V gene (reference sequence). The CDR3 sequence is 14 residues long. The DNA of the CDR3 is TGTGCCTGGAGTGTACAGGGGAGGTATGAAAAACTGTTTTTT. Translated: CAWSVQGRYEKLFF.

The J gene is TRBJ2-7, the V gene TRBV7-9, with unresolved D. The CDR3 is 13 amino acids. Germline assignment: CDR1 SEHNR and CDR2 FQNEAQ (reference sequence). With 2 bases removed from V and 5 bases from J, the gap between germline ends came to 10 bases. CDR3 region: CASSLRVLDEQYF. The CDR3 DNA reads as TGTGCCAGCAGCTTACGGGTTTTGGACGAGCAGTACTTC.

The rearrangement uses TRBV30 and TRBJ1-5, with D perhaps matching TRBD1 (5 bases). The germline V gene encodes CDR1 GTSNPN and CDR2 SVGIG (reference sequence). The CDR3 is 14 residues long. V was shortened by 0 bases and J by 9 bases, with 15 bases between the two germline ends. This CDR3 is CAWSVSGRKSPQHF. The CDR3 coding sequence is TGTGCCTGGAGTGTATCAGGGCGAAAGTCGCCCCAGCATTTT.